This TCR delta chain was sequenced in a study of γδ T cells in repeated Plasmodium falciparum infection. Looked up from germline, CDR1 is GEAIGNYY and CDR2 is EKD. The CDR3 totals 19 residues. Deletions cut 3 bases from V and 0 bases from J, with 25 bases between. TCRdb re-analyzed the multiplex PCR reads via CATT. This repertoire shows around 57,000 delta-chain clones, about 1.5% found once; its top ten account for approximately 15%. Vgamma9/Vdelta2+ and Vdelta2-negative gammadelta T cells were flow-sorted from PBMC for bulk sequencing. This TCR derives from a pool of human donors (malaria-infected and uninfected, not separated). Sequencing was done on a sample of gamma-delta T cells from blood. The rearrangement uses TRDV2 and TRDJ1; D may be TRDD3 (6 bases). TCRdb gives no J gene; it was assigned here by matching the DNA to germline. CDR3 DNA sequence: TGTGCCTGTGACCATCCTCAATCCTGGGGATCGGCATACACCGATAAACTCATCTTT. It encodes CACDHPQSWGSAYTDKLIF.